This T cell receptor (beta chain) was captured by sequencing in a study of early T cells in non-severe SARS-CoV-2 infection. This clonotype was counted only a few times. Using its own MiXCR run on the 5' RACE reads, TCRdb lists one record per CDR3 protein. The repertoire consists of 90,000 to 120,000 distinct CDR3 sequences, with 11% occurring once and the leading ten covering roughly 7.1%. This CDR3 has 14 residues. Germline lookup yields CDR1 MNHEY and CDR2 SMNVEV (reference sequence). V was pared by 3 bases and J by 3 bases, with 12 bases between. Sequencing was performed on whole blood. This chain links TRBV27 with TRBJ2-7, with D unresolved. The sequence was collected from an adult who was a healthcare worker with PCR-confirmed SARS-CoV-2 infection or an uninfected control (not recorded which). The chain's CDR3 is CASSLAQNIYEQYF. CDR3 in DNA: TGTGCCAGCAGTTTGGCCCAGAACATCTACGAGCAGTACTTC.